Listed below are T cell receptor beta chains from one sample, sequenced in a study of T cell responses to AZD1222 COVID-19 vaccine. Generated by immunoSEQ multiplex PCR, the TCRdb table keeps only in-frame clones and is missing some. Among around 30,000 clones listed, nearly 95% were seen once. This specimen was peripheral blood, taken on day 0 of AZD1222 vaccination. The receptors originated from an adult in good health. Both conserved end residues are trimmed from each CDR3. Size tells how often a clone was seen (once, few, many) or the class of an expanded clone, and some rows leave it out.

j_call clone_size v_call cdr3_aa
TRBJ2-7 NA TRBV28 ASSSGSLGEQY
TRBJ1-1 NA TRBV13 ASSLETGGTEAF
TRBJ2-2 NA TRBV11-2 ASSLMGTGELF
TRBJ1-1 once TRBV10-1 ASRRASNTEAF
TRBJ2-7 NA TRBV7-2 ASSSGTGNYEQY
TRBJ2-7 NA TRBV6-1 ASSEQGRAYEQY
TRBJ2-1 NA TRBV20-1 SDRDYNEQF
TRBJ1-3 NA TRBV19 ASSPQGFGTGNTIY
TRBJ1-1 NA TRBV11-3 ASSLGFGRDTEAF
TRBJ1-2 NA TRBV13 ASSLTGNYGYT
TRBJ1-5 NA TRBV30 AWSDDGAKFLRQPQH
TRBJ1-2 NA TRBV7-2 ASSLGETNIYGYT
TRBJ2-1 NA TRBV29-1 SVGSQGGTNEQF
TRBJ2-1 NA TRBV12-5 ASGMGEDEQF
TRBJ2-3 NA TRBV19 ASSEAQISGETDTQY
TRBJ1-1 NA TRBV7-9 ATLGRTNTEAF
TRBJ2-3 NA TRBV2 ASSESLFTGAPSTDTQY
TRBJ2-4 NA TRBV27 ASSLDRGRNIQY
TRBJ2-1 NA TRBV20-1 SARRNEQF
TRBJ1-1 NA TRBV27 ASSSGQVRWAEAF
TRBJ1-3 NA TRBV7-2 ASSLGDSSGNTIY
TRBJ1-1 NA TRBV18 ASSPDRGRTEAF
TRBJ2-2 few TRBV7-9 ASSHDSTGELF
TRBJ1-4 NA TRBV28 ASSPSWGEKLF
TRBJ2-1 NA TRBV2 ASSEDSGSNEQF
TRBJ1-2 NA TRBV5-6 ASSFGDRGGVGYT
TRBJ1-1 NA TRBV9 ASSVFGGSPTEAF
TRBJ2-1 NA TRBV2 ASSTTSGRGNEQF
TRBJ1-2 NA TRBV5-1 ASSLEPGGYGYT
TRBJ1-2 NA TRBV3-1/TRBV3-2 ASKPGLTYDYT
TRBJ1-4 NA TRBV5-4 ASSLGRTNEKLF
TRBJ2-7 NA TRBV5-6 ASSLGQYYEQY